What follows is one T cell receptor (beta chain) and its context. These data belong to a study of T cell responses to AZD1222 COVID-19 vaccine. Germline assignment: CDR1 SGHTA and CDR2 FQGTGA. The trim removed 5 bases at V and 5 bases at J, leaving 14 bases unmatched. This CDR3 spans 17 amino acids. The assay was immunoSEQ multiplex PCR, and TCRdb's table has in-frame clones only and misses some. The sample has around 120,000 clones, around 93% seen once. The chain is built from TRBV7-3 and TRBJ2-7; 11 nucleotides match TRBD1. Sequencing used peripheral blood, obtained on day 0 of AZD1222 vaccination. The receptor was derived from an adult in good health. In DNA, the CDR3 is TGTGCCAGCAGCCGCCTACCTCCGGGACAGGGGGTCCACGAGCAGTACTTC. Protein: CASSRLPPGQGVHEQYF.